The 14 T cell receptor beta chains listed next were all sequenced from one sample in a study of identical twins. TCRdb reprocessed the 5' RACE reads with MiXCR, giving one entry per CDR3 protein. Seen here are roughly 1,500,000 distinct CDR3 sequences, under 35% observed once, and the top ten hold roughly 0.3%. Sequences were obtained from cord blood. The receptor set was obtained from a newborn girl in good health.

J is TRBJ2-1 and V is TRBV25-1; maybe TRBD2 (5 bases). The V gene's germline CDR1 is MGHDK and CDR2 SYGVNS. The CDR3 spans 16 residues. Trimming removed 4 bases from V and 0 bases from J, with 13 bases in between. The CDR3, as DNA: TGTGCCAGCAGTGGCCCTGCGGAGGCCTCCTACAATGAGCAGTTCTTC. Amino acid sequence: CASSGPAEASYNEQFF.

This clonotype was counted at least ten times. The rearrangement uses TRBV6-5 and TRBJ2-7; 10 bases are shared with TRBD1. CDR3 length: 15 amino acids. Germline CDR1 and CDR2: MNHEY and SVGAGI. Trimming at V came to 0 bases and at J to 3 bases, leaving 2 bases not matched to a gene. The CDR3 DNA reads as TGTGCCAGCAGTTACTCCGGGACAGGGGTCTACGAGCAGTACTTC. Amino acid sequence: CASSYSGTGVYEQYF.

This clonotype was seen at least ten times. The rearrangement links TRBV5-1 to TRBJ2-3; 7 nucleotides agree with TRBD1. The CDR3 runs 17 residues. CDR1 and CDR2 (germline): SGHRS, YFSETQ. Trimming cost V 0 bases and J 1 base; bases outside gene matches: 8. The CDR3 spells CASSLGLTGTGTDTQYF. The CDR3 DNA is TGCGCCAGCAGCTTGGGCCTTACCGGGACAGGCACAGATACGCAGTATTTT.

This chain joins TRBV20-1 and TRBJ2-3; D is perhaps TRBD1 or TRBD2 (6 bases each). CDR1 is DFQATT and CDR2 is SNEGSKA in the germline V gene (reference sequence). The CDR3 totals 14 residues. V lost 7 bases to trimming and J lost 1 base, with 15 bases between them. CDR3 region: CSGDPGAGTDTQYF. Here the CDR3 DNA reads TGCAGTGGAGACCCGGGGGCGGGCACAGATACGCAGTATTTT.

V gene TRBV4-2 combines with J gene TRBJ1-4, with unresolved D. V was shortened by 4 bases and J by 5 bases, with 17 bases between the two germline ends. Per germline, CDR1 LGHNA and CDR2 YNFKEQ. The CDR3 totals 16 residues. For the CDR3, the DNA is TGTGCCAGCAGCCTGCAGGCGGACTCCTACAATGAAAAACTGTTTTTT. Protein product: CASSLQADSYNEKLFF.

This clonotype has only a few counts. The gene calls are TRBV20-1 and TRBJ2-3; D perhaps matches TRBD2 (6 bases). Trimming shortened V by 6 bases and J by 6 bases, and 25 bases separated the two germline ends. Per the germline V gene, CDR1 is DFQATT and CDR2 is SNEGSKA (reference sequence). This CDR3 spans 16 amino acids. The CDR3 bases are TGCAGTGCCTCGAAAATGACTAGTTGGGGGTCCGATACGCAGTATTTT. Amino acids: CSASKMTSWGSDTQYF.

The V call is TRBV5-1, the J call TRBJ2-5, with 11 bases that match TRBD2. In germline, CDR1 is SGHRS, CDR2 YFSETQ. The CDR3 length is 15 residues. Trimming at V came to 5 bases and at J to 3 bases, leaving 6 bases not matched to a gene. CDR3 coding DNA: TGCGCCAGCAGTTTCCTTAGCGGGAGGGAAGAGACCCAGTACTTC. Translated, it gives CASSFLSGREETQYF.

With regard to this clonotype: No conserved phenylalanine or tryptophan is present at the end of the CDR3, so a read error is the likely explanation. Because the CDR3's place on the DNA is in doubt, the DNA is left out and the CDR3 is given as listed by TCRdb. The gene calls are TRBV21-1 and TRBJ2-3. TRBV21-1 is shown as a pseudogene. 15 amino acids form the CDR3, both terminal residues included. CDR3 loop: CASSNFTASTDTQYL.

Here the CDR3 reads CSASRGTNTEAFF. The CDR3 DNA reads TGCAGTGCTAGCCGGGGCACGAACACTGAAGCTTTCTTT. The chain employs TRBV20-1 and TRBJ1-1, with D tentatively TRBD1 (5 bases). Between the trimmed V and J ends, which lost 3 bases and 1 base, there was a span of 9 bases. This CDR3 contains 13 residues. Germline V lookup: CDR1 DFQATT, CDR2 SNEGSKA (reference sequence).

This clonotype occurred a few times. V and J are TRBV27 and TRBJ2-1; TRBD2 aligns across 8 bases. The germline CDR1 and CDR2 sequences are MNHEY and SMNVEV (reference sequence). The V gene end was trimmed by 0 bases and the J gene end by 4 bases; junction bases not matched to a gene: 11. The CDR3 has 18 residues. The CDR3 nucleotides are TGTGCCAGCAGTTTATCCCCCCCCGCTAGCGGGCTTTACAATGAGCAGTTCTTC. Protein: CASSLSPPASGLYNEQFF.

The chain couples TRBV4-1 to TRBJ2-3, with D hard to call. V lost 1 base and J 4 bases, leaving 18 bases between the germline ends. Germline lookup yields CDR1 MGHRA and CDR2 YSYEKL. The CDR3 totals 17 residues. The CDR3 coding sequence is TGCGCCAGCAGCCAAGCCCCAGGTGTTGGATTCGCAGATACGCAGTATTTT. Residues: CASSQAPGVGFADTQYF.

This clonotype was detected a few times. V is TRBV4-2 and J is TRBJ2-1; TRBD1 might be the D (7 bases). CDR1 LGHNA and CDR2 YNFKEQ come from the germline V gene. The CDR3 sequence is 13 residues long. Trimming removed 11 bases from V and 9 bases from J, with 20 bases in between. CDR3 sequence: CAGPDREDGEQFF. The CDR3 nucleotides read TGTGCCGGGCCCGACAGGGAGGACGGTGAGCAGTTCTTC.

For this clonotype: A much larger clone lies one base from this, so it may be a read error. The chain is built from TRBV4-1 and TRBJ2-7; D unclear. The germline V gene encodes CDR1 MGHRA and CDR2 YSYEKL. CDR3 length equals 14 residues. V lost 3 bases to trimming and J lost 5 bases, with 14 bases between them. The CDR3 reads CASSHPSKSHEQYF. CDR3 nucleotide sequence: TGCGCCAGCAGCCACCCCTCGAAAAGCCACGAGCAGTACTTC.

J is TRBJ1-1 and V is TRBV4-1; D not resolved. The CDR3 extends over 14 amino acids. V gave up 0 bases and J gave up 5 bases, with 10 bases separating them. Germline-derived CDR1 and CDR2 are MGHRA and YSYEKL. The CDR3 DNA is TGCGCCAGCAGCCAAGATCACACTTGGACTGAAGCTTTCTTT. Translated: CASSQDHTWTEAFF.